This is a list of T cell receptor beta chains from one sample in a study of cytomegalovirus exposure and HLA in healthy donors. Profiled with immunoSEQ multiplex PCR; TCRdb holds only in-frame clones, not every one. The sample lists 150,000 or so clones; over 65% were seen once. The specimen sequenced was PBMCs. These TCRs come from a woman aged 40 to 50 in good health and CMV-seronegative. Both conserved end residues are part of each CDR3. A D gene is named only where the DNA matches it firmly. The size of a clone is reported for some rows only, either as once, few or many, or as a class for expanded clones.

CDR3 DNA	CDR3 protein	clone size	V gene	D gene	J gene
TGTGCCAGCAGCTTAAACCGGGACAGCGATGATCTAGCCAAAAACATTCAGTACTTC	CASSLNRDSDDLAKNIQYF	NA	TRBV11-3	TRBD1	TRBJ2-4
TGCAGCGTGTTACAGGGGGCGAGTGAAAAACTGTTTTTT	CSVLQGASEKLFF	NA	TRBV29-1	TRBD1	TRBJ1-4
TGTGCCAGCAGCCAAGATGAGAGGGGGCGAGGTATTTTGGCTTTCTTT	CASSQDERGRGILAFF	NA	TRBV4-2	TRBD1	TRBJ1-1
TGTGCCAGCAGCCCGGGACTCCTAAACAATGAGCAGTTCTTC	CASSPGLLNNEQFF	few	TRBV5-8	NA	TRBJ2-1
TGTGCCAGTAGTCATAGCGAGGCCAATGAGCAGTTCTTC	CASSHSEANEQFF	NA	TRBV19	NA	TRBJ2-1
TGTGCCAGCAGTGGGGACAGCAGGGAAAAACTGTTTTTT	CASSGDSREKLFF	NA	TRBV6-6	TRBD1	TRBJ1-4
TGCGCCAGCAGCGTGACGGAGCTAGGCGTCCTGTTCTTC	CASSVTELGVLFF	NA	TRBV5-1	NA	TRBJ2-1
TGTGCCAGCAGTGAATTCCCAGCAGGGACTGTGACTGAAGCTTTCTTT	CASSEFPAGTVTEAFF	few	TRBV25-1	NA	TRBJ1-1
TGTGCCAGCAGTGATCGACCTCTCACAGGGAATGAGCAGTTCTTC	CASSDRPLTGNEQFF	NA	TRBV6-1	NA	TRBJ2-1
TGTGCCAGTAGTATCTCCGGGGTCCAAGAGACCCAGTACTTC	CASSISGVQETQYF	NA	TRBV19	NA	TRBJ2-5
TGTGCCAGCAGCTGGGAGCGGCCCTATCCCGGTGAGCAGTTCTTC	CASSWERPYPGEQFF	NA	TRBV9	NA	TRBJ2-1
TGTGCCAGCAGCGTAGAGGAGGGAAAAGCTTTCTTT	CASSVEEGKAFF	NA	TRBV9	NA	TRBJ1-1
TGTGCCATCAGAGGGACAGAAGAGACCCAGTACTTC	CAIRGTEETQYF	NA	TRBV10-3	TRBD1	TRBJ2-5
TGTGCCAGCAGTTTGGGCAGCTACTACGAGCAGTACTTC	CASSLGSYYEQYF	few	TRBV28	NA	TRBJ2-7
TGTGCCAGCAGCCAAGGGGGCCCCCTCAACGAGCAGTACTTC	CASSQGGPLNEQYF	NA	TRBV28	TRBD1	TRBJ2-7
TGTGCCAGCAGTTACAGGGGAAGAAGGACCGGGGAGCTGTTTTTT	CASSYRGRRTGELFF	NA	TRBV13	TRBD1	TRBJ2-2
TGTGCCAGCTCATCACGGCCGAGCGGGGGCGCGAACACCGGGGAGCTGTTTTTT	CASSSRPSGGANTGELFF	once	TRBV18	TRBD2	TRBJ2-2
TGCGCCAGCAGCTCCAGACAGAATTCACCCCTCCACTTT	CASSSRQNSPLHF	NA	TRBV5-1	NA	TRBJ1-6
TGCGCCAGCAGCTTGGCCACGGGGGAGACTGGAAACACCATATATTTT	CASSLATGETGNTIYF	few	TRBV5-1	NA	TRBJ1-3
TGTGCCAGCAGGGGGACAGGGGTCCACACTGAAGCTTTCTTT	CASRGTGVHTEAFF	NA	TRBV28	TRBD1	TRBJ1-1
TGTGCCAGCAGCTCACAGGGAAACACCGGGGAGCTGTTTTTT	CASSSQGNTGELFF	NA	TRBV5-4	NA	TRBJ2-2
TGTGCCAGCAGCCCGGATGGACAGTCTAACTATGGCTACACCTTC	CASSPDGQSNYGYTF	NA	TRBV5-4	NA	TRBJ1-2
TGTTCCAGCAGCTGGACAGGGTCGGTAGCTTTCTTT	CSSSWTGSVAFF	NA	TRBV7-9	TRBD1	TRBJ1-1
TGTGCCAGCGACCCAGGGACACTGAACACTGAAGCTTTCTTT	CASDPGTLNTEAFF	once	TRBV2	NA	TRBJ1-1
TGTGCCAGCAAAGGTGGGCAGGGCTACACCTTC	CASKGGQGYTF	once	TRBV25-1	NA	TRBJ1-2
TGCGCCAGCAGCTCTGGCGTAGGGGTGAACACTGAAGCTTTCTTT	CASSSGVGVNTEAFF	NA	TRBV5-1	NA	TRBJ1-1
TGTGCCAGCAGTCGGGACTCCTTGTGGCCCCAGCATTTT	CASSRDSLWPQHF	NA	TRBV6-6	NA	TRBJ1-5